These 13 T cell receptor beta chains were sequenced from one sample in a study of long-term antiretroviral therapy in people with HIV. Sequencing relied on immunoSEQ assay v3.0, run at survey level. Repertoires were generated with immunoSEQ multiplex PCR, while TCRdb's copy carries only in-frame clones and drops some. The repertoire consists of tens of thousands of clones, with more than 90% occurring once and the leading ten covering roughly 2.5%. Source: unsorted PBMCs, taken 3.7 years after starting antiretroviral therapy. The receptors were sampled from a woman in her forties or fifties with HIV.

This chain connects TRBV6-5 to TRBJ2-5, with 8 bases aligning to TRBD2. CDR1 MNHEY and CDR2 SVGAGI come from the germline V gene. The length of the CDR3 is 15 residues. J was trimmed by 4 bases and V by 7 bases; bases with no gene match: 11. The CDR3 region has the DNA TGTGCCAGCATCTCGGGGGCGGGGGGCCGAGAGACCCAGTACTTC. It encodes CASISGAGGRETQYF.

This CDR3 reads CASSSDTYQPQHF. The CDR3 bases are TGTGCCAGCAGCTCTGACACATATCAGCCCCAGCATTTT. The V and J genes are TRBV5-8 and TRBJ1-5; D is undetermined. The CDR3 runs 13 residues. Per the germline V gene, CDR1 is SGHTS and CDR2 is YDEGEE. Trimming removed 3 bases at V and 5 bases at J, with 9 bases between.

The rearrangement links TRBV7-9 to TRBJ1-1; 7 nucleotides agree with TRBD1. From germline, CDR1 is SEHNR and CDR2 FQNEAQ (reference sequence). This CDR3 is built from 14 residues. Losses at the gene ends were 7 bases for V and 0 bases for J; bases not matched to a gene: 5. The CDR3 region is CASILTGMNTEAFF. In DNA, the CDR3 is TGTGCCAGCATCCTGACAGGGATGAACACTGAAGCTTTCTTT.

The gene calls are TRBV2 and TRBJ2-5; 10 nucleotides match TRBD1. The V gene end was trimmed by 4 bases and the J gene end by 3 bases; junction bases not matched to a gene: 8. The CDR3 sequence is 16 residues long. CDR1 and CDR2 from the germline V gene are SNHLY and FYNNEI. CDR3 nucleotide sequence: TGTGCCAGCAGTGTGCCGGGACAGGGGAATGAAGAGACCCAGTACTTC. This codes for CASSVPGQGNEETQYF.

This clone has only one observation. The chain recombines TRBV10-1 with TRBJ2-7; 10 nucleotides line up with TRBD1. Germline loops: CDR1 WNHNN, CDR2 SYGVQD (reference sequence). The CDR3 totals 16 residues. V lost 3 bases and J lost 5; bases outside the gene matches: 10. For the CDR3, the DNA is TGCGCCAGCAGTGACGGGGGGCAGGGACAGGGGAACGAGCAGTACTTC. Protein: CASSDGGQGQGNEQYF.

The chain uses TRBV6-5 and TRBJ1-4, with unresolved D. Germline V CDR1 and CDR2: MNHEY, SVGAGI. This CDR3 contains 11 residues. Between the trimmed V and J ends, which lost 4 bases and 7 bases, there was a span of 4 bases. CDR3 coding DNA: TGTGCCAGCAGTTTCAGTGAAAAACTGTTTTTT. It translates to CASSFSEKLFF.

This chain links TRBV7-2 with TRBJ2-1, with D possibly TRBD1 on 7 matching bases. V gave up 5 bases and J gave up 7 bases, with 15 bases separating them. Germline V gives CDR1 SGHTA, CDR2 FQGNSA. The CDR3 is 14 amino acids. Written as DNA, the CDR3 is TGTGCCAGCAGCCCTAAGGGGGCGGGGAATGAGCAGTTCTTC. Amino acid sequence: CASSPKGAGNEQFF.

The rearrangement uses TRBV5-6 and TRBJ1-3; 7 nucleotides align to TRBD1. The CDR3 runs to 14 residues. CDR1 is SGHDT, CDR2 YYEEEE, per germline. V was pared by 3 bases and J by 4 bases, with 4 bases of the junction left unmatched. In DNA form, the CDR3 reads TGTGCCAGCAGCTCGCCGGACAGGGGAAACACCATATATTTT. Translation gives CASSSPDRGNTIYF.

This CDR3 is CASRTGVYNSPLHF. The CDR3 DNA reads TGTGCCAGCAGAACAGGGGTCTATAATTCACCCCTCCACTTT. The chain is built from TRBV6-5 and TRBJ1-6; 7 nucleotides match TRBD1. V dropped 6 bases and J dropped 3; count of bases not matched to a gene: 2. There are 14 residues in the CDR3. Germline V gene sequence: CDR1 MNHEY, CDR2 SVGAGI.

V and J are TRBV14 and TRBJ2-7; D remains unclear. Germline CDR1 and CDR2: SGHDN and FVKESK. The V gene lost 1 base and the J gene lost 4 bases, with 5 bases spanning the gap. This CDR3 region has 12 residues. CDR3 bases: TGTGCCAGCAGCCAAGGGACGTACGAGCAGTACTTC. Translated: CASSQGTYEQYF.

V is TRBV9 and J is TRBJ2-2; weak D call: TRBD2 (6 bases). The CDR3 length is 16 residues. V was trimmed by 0 bases and J by 2 bases, leaving 11 bases between them. Germline lookup yields CDR1 SGDLS and CDR2 YYNGEE. The DNA for the CDR3 is TGTGCCAGCAGCGTAGGAAACGGGGGTAACACCGGGGAGCTGTTTTTT. Translating it yields CASSVGNGGNTGELFF.

V and J are TRBV11-1 and TRBJ2-5, with D unresolved. There are 14 residues in the CDR3. V was cut by 4 bases and J by 1 base, with 10 bases left in between. The V gene's germline CDR1 is SGHAT and CDR2 FQDESV (reference sequence). CDR3 sequence reads: CASSSPIVQETQYF. CDR3 in DNA: TGTGCCAGCAGCTCCCCGATCGTCCAAGAGACCCAGTACTTC.

Written as DNA, the CDR3 is TGTGCCTCCCTTGGGGGAGGGTGGACTGAAGCTTTCTTT. Amino acids: CASLGGGWTEAFF. The V call is TRBV10-3, the J call TRBJ1-1; tentatively, D is TRBD1 (5 bases). The germline V gene has CDR1 ENHRY and CDR2 SYGVKD. The V end was cut by 11 bases, the J end by 5 bases, with 18 bases between. The CDR3 has 13 residues.